This T cell receptor (beta chain) came from a study of molecular identifiers for immune sequencing clone quantification. The length of the CDR3 is 16 residues. Trimming removed 0 bases at V and 0 bases at J, with 15 bases between. The germline V gene has CDR1 DFQATT and CDR2 SNEGSKA (reference sequence). TCRdb used MiXCR to reprocess the PCR reads, holding one entry per CDR3 protein. This sample has around 470,000 distinct CDR3 sequences; around 25% occur once, and the top ten carry 0.7% to 0.9%. The source of this sequence is a human donor in good health. Some libraries in this study had Jurkat cell RNA spiked in. The sequenced sample was naive CD8+ T cells from blood, with Jurkat cell RNA spiked in. Sample subset: FACS-sorted CD8+CD4-CCR7+CD45RA+ naive T cells. The chain has TRBV20-1 and TRBJ2-7; D may be TRBD1 (6 bases). The CDR3 loop is CSARDLPGVISYEQYF. CDR3 DNA sequence: TGCAGTGCTAGAGATCTTCCAGGGGTGATCTCCTACGAGCAGTACTTC.